This T cell receptor beta chain came from a study of shared clonotypes between healthy human individuals. The germline V gene encodes CDR1 MNHNY and CDR2 SVGAGI (reference sequence). With 2 bases clipped from V and 5 bases from J, the junction kept 6 bases outside the gene matches. The CDR3 spans 15 residues. As concerns this clone: Its antigen remains unidentified.

The study's findings and limits: When naive CD4 clonotypes were compared across a handful of donors, 4% to 5.5% were shared.

TCRdb's table, derived via immunoSEQ multiplex PCR, lists solely in-frame clones and lacks some. Of 2,500,000 or so clones in the sample, more than 90% were seen once. The clonotype was recovered from a man aged 18 to 30 in good health. V usage is TRBV6-6 and J usage is TRBJ1-1; 9 nucleotides line up with TRBD1. The sequenced sample consisted of naive CD4+ T cells sorted from blood. The subset denotes: CD45RA+ positively selected. CDR3 DNA sequence: TGTGCCAGCAGTTACCGGGCACAGGGGGCAACTGAAGCTTTCTTT. It yields the protein CASSYRAQGATEAFF.